This T cell receptor (beta chain) was identified in a study of type 1 regulatory T cells. At the level of the study: An in vitro protocol generated T-allo10, a Tr1-enriched, alloantigen-specific CD4 T cell product.

TCRdb fed the reads into MiXCR, producing one record per CDR3 protein. This sample has fewer than 70,000 distinct CDR3 sequences, with 50% to 70% found just once. V dropped 2 bases and J dropped 7 bases, with 24 bases sitting between them. The CDR3 is 17 amino acids. CDR1 is GTSNPN and CDR2 is SVGIG in the germline V gene (reference sequence). Concerning this clonotype itself: Antigen unknown.

The graft donor-derived T-allo10 cells reportedly recognize host alloantigens, are anergic, and suppress alloantigen-specifically. The rearrangement links TRBV30 to TRBJ2-1; D is unresolved. The sequence came from a human donor in good health. The sequenced sample consisted of cultured T cells, either the whole culture or a sorted T cell fraction (not recorded which). Sample subset: Tr1-enriched cell product generated in vitro against host alloantigens. The CDR3 loop is CAWSRAALVSHVNEQFF. The DNA for the CDR3 is TGTGCCTGGAGTCGGGCGGCGTTGGTTTCTCACGTAAATGAGCAGTTCTTC.